A selection of T cell receptor beta chains follows, all from one sample in a study of blood T cells in healthy people across ages. TCRdb reprocessed the 5' RACE reads via MiXCR and lists one record per CDR3 protein. The table lists more than 1 million distinct CDR3 sequences, 40% to 45% of them singletons. The sample comprised blood. The receptors come from a woman aged 55-69 years in good health. Both conserved end residues are part of each CDR3. Each record gives: D gene, J gene, CDR3 length, V gene, clone size, CDR3 DNA, CDR3 protein. D genes are given only for firm matches. Only part of the rows carry a size: once, few, many, or a class if the clone is expanded.

D: .; J: TRBJ2-1; length: 15; V: TRBV7-9; size: .; DNA: TGTGCCAGCAGCTTAGTCAGTCGCTCCTACAATGAGCAGTTCTTC; CDR3: CASSLVSRSYNEQFF
D: .; J: TRBJ2-7; length: 14; V: TRBV7-9; size: .; DNA: TGTGCCAGCAGCCCCCGGACTGAGGTCTACGAGCAGTACTTC; CDR3: CASSPRTEVYEQYF
D: TRBD1; J: TRBJ2-7; length: 15; V: TRBV13; size: .; DNA: TGTGCCAGCAGCACCGGGGACAGGGGCTACAATGAGCAGTACTTC; CDR3: CASSTGDRGYNEQYF
D: TRBD2; J: TRBJ2-1; length: 15; V: TRBV6-2/TRBV6-3; size: .; DNA: TGTGCCAGCATCCAGACTAGCGGGAGGGCCAATGAGCAGTTCTTC; CDR3: CASIQTSGRANEQFF
D: .; J: TRBJ2-7; length: 14; V: TRBV27; size: few; DNA: TGTGCCAGCAGTCCTGGGAGCATTTTCTACGGGCAGTACTTC; CDR3: CASSPGSIFYGQYF
D: .; J: TRBJ2-7; length: 14; V: TRBV27; size: .; DNA: TGTGCCAGCAGTTTTGGAACAGAGGTACGCGAGCAGTACTTC; CDR3: CASSFGTEVREQYF
D: .; J: TRBJ2-5; length: 14; V: TRBV2; size: once; DNA: TGTGCCAGCAGTGGGCTGCGGGGAAGGGAGACCCAGTACTTC; CDR3: CASSGLRGRETQYF
D: .; J: TRBJ2-3; length: 14; V: TRBV27; size: few; DNA: TGTGCCAGCAGTTTATCGATAGCCCCAGATACGCAGTATTTT; CDR3: CASSLSIAPDTQYF
D: TRBD1; J: TRBJ1-1; length: 16; V: TRBV5-1; size: .; DNA: TGCGCCAGCAGATCAGGCTCAGGGGGCGGGATGGAGGAAGCTTTCTTT; CDR3: CASRSGSGGGMEEAFF
D: .; J: TRBJ2-1; length: 15; V: TRBV20-1; size: few; DNA: TGCAGTGCTAGGTCCCCTACAGGGTCCTCGGATGAGCAGTTCTTC; CDR3: CSARSPTGSSDEQFF
D: .; J: TRBJ2-5; length: 11; V: TRBV29-1; size: many; DNA: TGCAGCGTTGGAAAGTCAGAGACCCAGTACTTC; CDR3: CSVGKSETQYF
D: TRBD1; J: TRBJ2-7; length: 13; V: TRBV20-1; size: few; DNA: TGCAGTGCTACCGGGACAGGGAACTACGAGCAGTACTTC; CDR3: CSATGTGNYEQYF
D: TRBD2; J: TRBJ2-5; length: 16; V: TRBV5-4; size: .; DNA: TGTGCCAGCAGCGGTGGGGCTAGCGGGAGGAGCGAGACCCAGTACTTC; CDR3: CASSGGASGRSETQYF
D: .; J: TRBJ1-1; length: 12; V: TRBV7-9; size: few; DNA: TGTGCCAGCAGCTTAGAGGTTACTGAAGCTTTCTTT; CDR3: CASSLEVTEAFF
D: TRBD1; J: TRBJ2-3; length: 17; V: TRBV3-1; size: .; DNA: TGTGCCAGCAGCCAAGGTCTCGCACAGGGGCCAGGGGATACGCAGTATTTT; CDR3: CASSQGLAQGPGDTQYF
D: .; J: TRBJ2-6; length: 12; V: TRBV30; size: .; DNA: TGTGCCTGGGAACCGGGGAAAACGGTCCTGACTTTC; CDR3: CAWEPGKTVLTF
D: TRBD2; J: TRBJ2-7; length: 15; V: TRBV5-1; size: .; DNA: TGCGCCAGCAGCCCGGATCTGGCGGGAGGGCTCGAGCAGTACTTC; CDR3: CASSPDLAGGLEQYF
D: .; J: TRBJ1-2; length: 13; V: TRBV12-3/TRBV12-4; size: many; DNA: TGTGCCAGCAGCTCCGGTACTAACTATGGCTACACCTTC; CDR3: CASSSGTNYGYTF
D: .; J: TRBJ1-2; length: 15; V: TRBV3-1; size: .; DNA: TGTGCCAGCAGCCCTCGTCGGGTCACTAACTATGGCTACACCTTC; CDR3: CASSPRRVTNYGYTF
D: .; J: TRBJ2-7; length: 17; V: TRBV20-1; size: .; DNA: TGCAGTGCTAGGGCGCTAGGGGTGGGTGACGGGCATTACGAGCAGTACTTC; CDR3: CSARALGVGDGHYEQYF